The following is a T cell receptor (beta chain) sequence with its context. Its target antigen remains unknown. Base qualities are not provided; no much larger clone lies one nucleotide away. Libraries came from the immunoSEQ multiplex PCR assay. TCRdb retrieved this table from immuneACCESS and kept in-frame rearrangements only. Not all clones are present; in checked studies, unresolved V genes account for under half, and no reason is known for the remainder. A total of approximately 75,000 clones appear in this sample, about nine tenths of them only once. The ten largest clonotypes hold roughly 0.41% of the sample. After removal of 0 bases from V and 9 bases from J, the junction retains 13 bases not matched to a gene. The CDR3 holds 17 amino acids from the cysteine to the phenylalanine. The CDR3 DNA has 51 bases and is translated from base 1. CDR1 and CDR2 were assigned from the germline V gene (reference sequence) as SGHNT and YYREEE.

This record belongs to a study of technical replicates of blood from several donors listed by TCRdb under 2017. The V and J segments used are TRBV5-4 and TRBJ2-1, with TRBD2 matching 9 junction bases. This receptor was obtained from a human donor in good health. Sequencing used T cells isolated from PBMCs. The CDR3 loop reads CASSLEGGASGNREQFF. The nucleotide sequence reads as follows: TGTGCCAGCAGCTTGGAAGGGGGAGCTAGCGGGAACCGTGAGCAGTTCTTC.